Below are 18 T cell receptor beta chains sequenced from a single sample in a study of siplizumab effects on memory and regulatory T cells. Repertoires were generated with immunoSEQ multiplex PCR, while TCRdb's copy carries only in-frame clones and drops some. Here the sample spans some 100,000 clones, more than 85% being singletons. The sequencing sample was made of CD8+ T cells sorted from blood. These receptors came from a human donor in good health.

The chain joins TRBV5-5 to TRBJ2-7; 8 bases are a match to TRBD1. The CDR3 spans 15 residues. The V gene's germline CDR1 is SGHKS and CDR2 YYEKEE (reference sequence). J gave up 2 bases and V 2 bases, and 6 bases lay outside the gene matches. This chain's CDR3 is CASSFPGQEAYEQYF. CDR3 bases: TGTGCCAGCAGCTTCCCGGGACAGGAGGCCTACGAGCAGTACTTC.

The rearrangement links TRBV28 to TRBJ2-7; D is unclear. CDR1 and CDR2 from the germline V gene are MDHEN and SYDVKM. V shed 3 bases and J shed 0 bases, with 15 bases lying between them. CDR3 size: 16 residues. This CDR3 reads CASSFGYTGGSYEQYF. The CDR3 nucleotides are TGTGCCAGCAGTTTCGGGTACACCGGCGGCTCCTACGAGCAGTACTTC.

The CDR3: CASSAVLDEQYF. CDR3 sequence (DNA): TGTGCCAGCAGCGCTGTACTCGACGAGCAGTACTTC. The chain carries TRBV6-1 and TRBJ2-7; unclear D gene. Trimming removed 6 bases at V and 5 bases at J, with 11 bases between. Per germline, CDR1 MNHNS and CDR2 SASEGT. The CDR3 contains 12 residues.

The V and J genes are TRBV12-5 and TRBJ2-7; 9 bases fit TRBD1. The CDR3 runs to 16 residues. The germline gives CDR1 LGHNT, CDR2 FRNRAP. After removal of 2 bases from V and 3 bases from J, the junction contained 8 bases not matched to a gene. CDR3 nucleotide sequence: TGTGCTAGTGGTTTGCCACTACAGGGGGCGGTCTACGAGCAGTACTTC. Its protein is CASGLPLQGAVYEQYF.

The CDR3 DNA sequence: TGTGCCAGTAGGGTGGTGGGGATCAGCACAGATACGCAGTATTTT. Amino acids: CASRVVGISTDTQYF. V and J are TRBV19 and TRBJ2-3; D unresolved. The CDR3 runs 15 residues. V was pared by 6 bases and J by 0 bases, with 13 bases between. Germline V gene data show CDR1 as LNHDA and CDR2 as SQIVND (reference sequence).

The chain links TRBV5-6 to TRBJ2-3, with D possibly being TRBD2 (5 bases). CDR3 length: 14 amino acids. Trimming cost V 0 bases and J 2 bases, with 7 bases left between them. Germline V lookup: CDR1 SGHDT, CDR2 YYEEEE. The CDR3: CASSLERYTDTQYF. CDR3 coding DNA: TGTGCCAGCAGCTTGGAGCGGTACACAGATACGCAGTATTTT.

This chain uses TRBV27 with TRBJ2-3; D is unresolved. Germline assignment: CDR1 MNHEY and CDR2 SMNVEV (reference sequence). Trimming shortened V by 2 bases and J by 0 bases, and 9 bases separated the two germline ends. The CDR3 contains 15 residues. The CDR3 protein is CASSLEAESTDTQYF. In DNA, the CDR3 is TGTGCCAGCAGTTTAGAGGCAGAGAGCACAGATACGCAGTATTTT.

The chain uses TRBV10-3 and TRBJ2-7; 9 bases are shared with TRBD1. The germline CDR1 and CDR2 sequences are ENHRY and SYGVKD. Germline trimming cut 5 bases from V and 2 bases from J; bases unmatched to any gene: 7. The CDR3 runs to 15 residues. The CDR3 spells CAISISGTGTYEQYF. CDR3 DNA sequence: TGTGCCATCAGTATTTCCGGGACAGGGACCTACGAGCAGTACTTC.

V is TRBV5-1 and J is TRBJ2-7; 12 nucleotides align to TRBD1. With 0 bases clipped from V and 3 bases from J, the junction kept 7 bases outside the gene matches. CDR1 is SGHRS, CDR2 YFSETQ, per germline. The CDR3 sequence is 17 residues long. The CDR3 coding sequence is TGCGCCAGCAGCTTGGCCGGGGGGACAGGGGGCGTCTACGAGCAGTACTTC. Residues: CASSLAGGTGGVYEQYF.

V is TRBV7-9 and J is TRBJ1-3; D uncertain. Looked up from germline, CDR1 is SEHNR and CDR2 is FQNEAQ (reference sequence). The CDR3 is 13 residues long. V was pared by 5 bases and J by 2 bases, with 7 bases between. CDR3 in DNA: TGTGCCAGCAGCCCCGTCGCTGGAAACACCATATATTTT. Its translation: CASSPVAGNTIYF.

This clone was seen only a few times. The V and J genes are TRBV7-9 and TRBJ1-2, with no clear D. V shed 2 bases and J shed 8 bases, with 21 bases lying between them. The CDR3 has 16 amino acids. Germline V gene lookup returns CDR1 SEHNR and CDR2 FQNEAQ (reference sequence). CDR3 bases: TGTGCCAGCAGCTTATCACTATCGGGCCCTGGCTCCGGCTACACCTTC. Encoded protein: CASSLSLSGPGSGYTF.

The V call is TRBV13, the J call TRBJ2-7, with D perhaps TRBD1 (5 bases). The germline gives CDR1 PRHDT, CDR2 FYEKMQ (reference sequence). Between the trimmed V and J ends, which lost 0 bases and 2 bases, there was a span of 8 bases. The CDR3 has 14 amino acids. CDR3 nucleotides: TGTGCCAGCAGCTTAGGCAGGGCCCCCTACGAGCAGTACTTC. It codes for CASSLGRAPYEQYF.

The chain joins TRBV5-8 to TRBJ1-2, with 7 bases lining up with TRBD1. The V segment lost 0 bases and the J segment 4 bases; nucleotides outside the gene matches: 3. The CDR3 covers 14 residues. Germline V CDR1 and CDR2: SGHTS, YDEGEE. The CDR3 is CASSLGGQVYGYTF. The CDR3 bases are TGTGCCAGCAGCTTGGGCGGACAGGTCTATGGCTACACCTTC.

The chain employs TRBV28 and TRBJ1-4; possible D gene TRBD1, 6 bases. Trimming stripped 6 bases from V and 8 bases from J, with 22 bases between. The V gene's germline CDR1 is MDHEN and CDR2 SYDVKM. The CDR3 contains 16 residues. The CDR3 region is CASSPEAGALGEKLFF. As DNA, the CDR3 is TGTGCCAGCAGCCCGGAAGCGGGGGCGCTTGGGGAAAAACTGTTTTTT.

The chain has TRBV11-2 and TRBJ2-7; the match to TRBD2 covers 13 bases. The CDR3 spans 19 residues. Germline CDR1 reads SGHAT; CDR2 reads FQNNGV. The V segment lost 0 bases and the J segment 1 base; nucleotides outside the gene matches: 9. The CDR3 region has the DNA TGTGCCAGCAGCTTAGAGCTATCGGGACTAGCGGGGCCATCCTACGAGCAGTACTTC. Translation gives CASSLELSGLAGPSYEQYF.

The chain links TRBV27 to TRBJ2-6, with 7 bases identical to TRBD2. This CDR3 spans 17 amino acids. The germline V gene encodes CDR1 MNHEY and CDR2 SMNVEV (reference sequence). The trim removed 0 bases at V and 0 bases at J, leaving 2 bases unmatched. The DNA of the CDR3 is TGTGCCAGCAGTTTATCGTGGGGGGGCTCTGGGGCCAACGTCCTGACTTTC. As protein: CASSLSWGGSGANVLTF.

The chain uses TRBV27 and TRBJ1-3; no clear D. Per the germline V gene, CDR1 is MNHEY and CDR2 is SMNVEV (reference sequence). CDR3 length: 15 residues. The V end lost 5 bases, the J end lost 0 bases, and 11 bases lay between the germline ends. The CDR3 nucleotides are TGTGCCAGCAGTCATACATCAGACTCTGGAAACACCATATATTTT. Translating it yields CASSHTSDSGNTIYF.

This chain links TRBV11-2 with TRBJ2-3; D uncertain. The CDR3 spans 15 residues. The germline gives CDR1 SGHAT, CDR2 FQNNGV. V dropped 4 bases and J dropped 2 bases, with 13 bases sitting between them. CDR3 nucleotides: TGTGCCAGCAGCTACCCCCCCGGGTACACAGATACGCAGTATTTT. Its protein is CASSYPPGYTDTQYF. Using reference TRBV11-2 and TRBJ2-3 for the parts outside the CDR3, the full variable domain is EAGVAQSPRYKIIEKRQSVAFWCNPISGHATLYWYQQILGQGPKLLIQFQNNGVVDDSQLPKDRFSAERLKGVDSTLKIQPAKLEDSAVYLCASSYPPGYTDTQYFGPGTRLTVL.